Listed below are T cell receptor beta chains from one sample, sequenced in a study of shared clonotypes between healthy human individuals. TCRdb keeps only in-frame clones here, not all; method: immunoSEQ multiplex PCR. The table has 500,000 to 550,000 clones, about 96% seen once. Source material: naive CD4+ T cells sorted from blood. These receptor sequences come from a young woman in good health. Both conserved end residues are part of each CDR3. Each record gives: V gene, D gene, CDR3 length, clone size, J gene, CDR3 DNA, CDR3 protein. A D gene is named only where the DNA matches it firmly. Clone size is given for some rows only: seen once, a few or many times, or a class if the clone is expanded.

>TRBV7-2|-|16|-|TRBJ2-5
TGTGCCAGCGGGCGAGAAGCAGGCCTTTACCAAGAGACCCAGTACTTC
CASGREAGLYQETQYF
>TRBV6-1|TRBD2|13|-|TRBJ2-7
TGTGCCAGCAGGGGTAGCGGGCTATACGAGCAGTACTTC
CASRGSGLYEQYF
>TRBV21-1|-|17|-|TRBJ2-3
-
CASSKVGKGSLADTQYF
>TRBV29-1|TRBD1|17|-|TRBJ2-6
TGCAGCGTCTCCCCCCCGGGACAGGACTCTGGGGCCAACGTCCTGACTTTC
CSVSPPGQDSGANVLTF
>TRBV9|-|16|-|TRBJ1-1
TGTGCCAGCAGCGTAGGCGGCAGTGTAATGAACACTGAAGCTTTCTTT
CASSVGGSVMNTEAFF
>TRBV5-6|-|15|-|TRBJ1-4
TGTGCCAGCAGCCTGTACAGGAATCCTAATGAAAAACTGTTTTTT
CASSLYRNPNEKLFF
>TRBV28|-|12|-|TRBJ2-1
TGTGCCAGCAGTTCCCAACGTAATGAGCAGTTCTTC
CASSSQRNEQFF
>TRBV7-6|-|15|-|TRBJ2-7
TGTGCCAGCAGCGTATCAGCCTCGATACCTAGCGAGCAGTACTTC
CASSVSASIPSEQYF
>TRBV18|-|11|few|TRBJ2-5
TGTGCCAGCTCACCACAAGAGACCCAGTACTTC
CASSPQETQYF
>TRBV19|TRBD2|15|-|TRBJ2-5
TGTGCCAGTAGTATATTAGCGGGGAACCAAGAGACCCAGTACTTC
CASSILAGNQETQYF
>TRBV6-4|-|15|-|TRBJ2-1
TGTGCCAGCAGTGCCCTCGGACTAAATTACAATGAGCAGTTCTTC
CASSALGLNYNEQFF
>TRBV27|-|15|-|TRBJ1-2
TGTGCCAGCAGTTTAAGAGGGGAGACTAACTATGGCTACACCTTC
CASSLRGETNYGYTF
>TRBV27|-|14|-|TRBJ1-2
TGTGCCAGCAGCCGACTGACAGACCTCTATGGCTACACCTTC
CASSRLTDLYGYTF
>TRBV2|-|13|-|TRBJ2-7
TGTGCCAGCAGGGTCTCGGGATCCTACGAGCAGTACTTC
CASRVSGSYEQYF
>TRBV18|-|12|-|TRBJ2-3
TGTGCCAGCTCCCGAGAGTCAGATACGCAGTATTTT
CASSRESDTQYF
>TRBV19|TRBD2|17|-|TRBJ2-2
TGTGCCAGTAGTTTTGGAGCGGGGACGTATAGCACCGGGGAGCTGTTTTTT
CASSFGAGTYSTGELFF
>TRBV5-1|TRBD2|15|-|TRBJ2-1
TGCGCCAGCAGCGGGACTAGCGGGTGGTACAATGAGCAGTTCTTC
CASSGTSGWYNEQFF
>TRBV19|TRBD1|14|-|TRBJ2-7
TGTGCCAGTAGTTTGGGACAGTACTCCTACGAGCAGTACTTC
CASSLGQYSYEQYF
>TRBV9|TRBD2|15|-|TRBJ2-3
TGTGCCAGCAGCGTTTTTAGCGGGATCACAGATACGCAGTATTTT
CASSVFSGITDTQYF
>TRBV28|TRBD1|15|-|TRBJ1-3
TGTGCCAGCAGTTTATGGCAGGGGGCTGGAAACACCATATATTTT
CASSLWQGAGNTIYF
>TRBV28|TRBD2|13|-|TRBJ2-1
TGTGCCAGCATCACGGCTAGCGGGCCTAGGCAGTTCTTC
CASITASGPRQFF
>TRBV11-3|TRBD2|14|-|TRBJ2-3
TGTGCCAGCAGCTTTCAAGCTAGCGGAGATACGCAGTATTTT
CASSFQASGDTQYF
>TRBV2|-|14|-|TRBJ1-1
TGTGCCAGCAGTGGCGGAATACCGAACACTGAAGCTTTCTTT
CASSGGIPNTEAFF
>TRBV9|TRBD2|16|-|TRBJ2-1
TGTGCCAGCAGCGGAGCACTAGCGGGGAGTATCTCTGAGCAGTTCTTC
CASSGALAGSISEQFF
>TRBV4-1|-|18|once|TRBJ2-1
TGCGCCAGCAGCCAAGGGCGTGCGTGGGGGAGGAAGGACAATGAGCAGTTCTTC
CASSQGRAWGRKDNEQFF
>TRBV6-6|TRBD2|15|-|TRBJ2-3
TGTGCCAGCAGTTACGGACTAGCGGTCACAGATACGCAGTATTTT
CASSYGLAVTDTQYF
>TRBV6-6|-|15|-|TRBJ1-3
TGTGCCAGCACCGACGGAGGGGGGAGGTCAAACACCATATATTTT
CASTDGGGRSNTIYF
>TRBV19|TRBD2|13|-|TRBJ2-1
TGTGCCAGTAGTACCCTAGCGGGCGCCTCCAAGTTCTTC
CASSTLAGASKFF
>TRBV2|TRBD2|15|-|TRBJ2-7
TGTGCCAGCAGGGAACTGGGGCGGGCGGGAGACGAGCAGTACTTC
CASRELGRAGDEQYF
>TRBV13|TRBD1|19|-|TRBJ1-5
TGTGCCAGCAGCCCACGCAAAGAGAGGGGGCGCCTCAATCCTCCGCCCCAGCATTTT
CASSPRKERGRLNPPPQHF